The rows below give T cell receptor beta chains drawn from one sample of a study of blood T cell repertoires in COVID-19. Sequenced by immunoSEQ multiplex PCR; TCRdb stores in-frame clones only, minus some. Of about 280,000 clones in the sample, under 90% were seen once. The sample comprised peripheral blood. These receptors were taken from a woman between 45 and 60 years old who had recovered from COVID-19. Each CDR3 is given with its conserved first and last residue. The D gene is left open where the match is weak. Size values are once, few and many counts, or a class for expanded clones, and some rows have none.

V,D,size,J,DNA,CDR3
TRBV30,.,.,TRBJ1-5,TGTGCCTGGAGCCCCCATAGCAATCAGCCCCAGCATTTT,CAWSPHSNQPQHF
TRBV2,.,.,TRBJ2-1,TGTGCCAGCGGGGCGGAGGGGGCTCTCAATGAGCAGTTCTTC,CASGAEGALNEQFF
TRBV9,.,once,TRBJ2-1,TGTGCCGGCAGCGTAGGTCAGGGCTATGAGCAGTTCTTC,CAGSVGQGYEQFF
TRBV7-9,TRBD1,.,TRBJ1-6,TGTGCCAGCAGGGCCACAGGGGAGCACTCACCCCTCCACTTT,CASRATGEHSPLHF
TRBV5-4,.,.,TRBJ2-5,TGTGCCAGCAGCTTGGCCGGGACACTCCAAGAGACCCAGTACTTC,CASSLAGTLQETQYF
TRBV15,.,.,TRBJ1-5,TGTGCCACCAGCCCCTACTCCGGGATGGGTCAGCCCCAGCATTTT,CATSPYSGMGQPQHF
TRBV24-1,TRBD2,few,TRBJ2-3,TGTGCCACCAGTGATTTGAGCGGGGGGGCAGATACGCAGTATTTT,CATSDLSGGADTQYF
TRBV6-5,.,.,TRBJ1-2,TGTGCCAGCAGCCTCGAGCCAGGGATCTATGGCTACACCTTC,CASSLEPGIYGYTF
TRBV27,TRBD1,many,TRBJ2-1,TGTGCCAGCAGTTTCCTAACCGGGACAGGGGCCGGGAATGAGCAGTTCTTC,CASSFLTGTGAGNEQFF
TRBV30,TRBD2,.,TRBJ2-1,TGTGCCTGGAGTGGCAAGGGACTAGCGGGGGGAACCTCCTACAATGAGCAGTTCTTC,CAWSGKGLAGGTSYNEQFF
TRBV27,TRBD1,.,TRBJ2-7,TGTGCCAGCAGTTACAGGACAGGGGGCTACGAGCAGTACTTC,CASSYRTGGYEQYF
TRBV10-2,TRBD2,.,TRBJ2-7,TGCGCCGGGGGGACTAGCGCTTCCTACGAGCAGTACTTC,CAGGTSASYEQYF
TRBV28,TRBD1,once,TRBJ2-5,TGTGCCAGCAGTTCATCCGGGACAGAAGAGACCCAGTACTTC,CASSSSGTEETQYF
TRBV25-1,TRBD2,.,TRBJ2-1,TGTGCCAGCAGTGACAGGACTAGCGGGAGTTTCAATGAGCAGTTCTTC,CASSDRTSGSFNEQFF
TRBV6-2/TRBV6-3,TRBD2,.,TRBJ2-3,TGTGCCAGCAGTTACATAGCGGGGGTTACAGATACGCAGTATTTT,CASSYIAGVTDTQYF
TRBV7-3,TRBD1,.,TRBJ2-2,TGTGCCAGCAGCCGACAGGGGGTGAACACCGGGGAGCTGTTTTTT,CASSRQGVNTGELFF
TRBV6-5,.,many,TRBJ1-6,TGTGCCAGCAAGCAACTGAGGGTTGAAGATTCACCCCTCCACTTT,CASKQLRVEDSPLHF
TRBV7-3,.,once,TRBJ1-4,TGTGCCAGCAGCTTAGGGGGCAACGTTAATGAAAAACTGTTTTTT,CASSLGGNVNEKLFF
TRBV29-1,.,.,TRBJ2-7,TGCAGCGTCAGGGGAGGGGATTTTTCCTACGAGCAGTACTTC,CSVRGGDFSYEQYF
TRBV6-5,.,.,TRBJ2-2,TGTGCCAGCAGTTCCCCGCGAGGTGGCACCGGGGAGCTGTTTTTT,CASSSPRGGTGELFF
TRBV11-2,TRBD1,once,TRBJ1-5,TGTGCCAGCAGCTTAGCCGGGACAGGGAATCAGCCCCAGCATTTT,CASSLAGTGNQPQHF
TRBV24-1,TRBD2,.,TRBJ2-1,TGTGCCACCGGCCGGGGGGGCAATGAGCAGTTCTTC,CATGRGGNEQFF
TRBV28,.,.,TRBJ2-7,TGTGCCAGCAGTAGCGGGCAGCTTCTCTACGAGCAGTACTTC,CASSSGQLLYEQYF
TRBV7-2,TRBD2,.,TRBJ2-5,TGTGCCAGCAGCTTAATACTAGCGGGTAAAGAGACCCAGTACTTC,CASSLILAGKETQYF
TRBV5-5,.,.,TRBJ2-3,TGTGCCAGCAGCTGGGCAGAAGATACGCAGTATTTT,CASSWAEDTQYF
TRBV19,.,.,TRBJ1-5,TGTGCCAGTAGTATAGTGACGGGGGGCTCAAGCAATCAGCCCCAGCATTTT,CASSIVTGGSSNQPQHF
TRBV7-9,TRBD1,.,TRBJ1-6,TGTGCCAGCAGCCTCACTTTGACAGGGCGTAATTCACCCCTCCACTTT,CASSLTLTGRNSPLHF
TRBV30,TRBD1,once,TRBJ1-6,TGTGCCTGGAGTGTGGGGGGACAGGCCTCCTATAATTCACCCCTCCACTTT,CAWSVGGQASYNSPLHF
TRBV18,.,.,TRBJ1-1,TGTGCCAGCTCACTTGACAAGCCCAAAGCTTTCTTT,CASSLDKPKAFF
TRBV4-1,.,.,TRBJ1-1,TGCGCCAGCAGCCAAACAGGGTTAACTGAAGCTTTCTTT,CASSQTGLTEAFF
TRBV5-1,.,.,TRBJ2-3,TGCGCCAGCCGAAGGGGTCCCGGTGAAGATACGCAGTATTTT,CASRRGPGEDTQYF
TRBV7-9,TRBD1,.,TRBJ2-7,TGTGCCAGCAGCTCCCCGATGAGGGAGGACAGGGTTTACGAGCAGTACTTC,CASSSPMREDRVYEQYF
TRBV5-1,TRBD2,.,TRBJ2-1,TGCGCCAGCTCCATACCGAGCCCCGGGGGGGAGCAGTTCTTC,CASSIPSPGGEQFF
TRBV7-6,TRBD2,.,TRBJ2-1,TGTGCCAGCAGCTTATCCGGGACTAGCGGGATGATTGAGCAGTTCTTC,CASSLSGTSGMIEQFF
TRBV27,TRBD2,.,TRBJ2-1,TGTGCCAGCAGTTTATATACTAGCGGACCCAATGAGCAGTTCTTC,CASSLYTSGPNEQFF
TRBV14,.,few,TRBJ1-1,TGTGCCAGCAGCCAAGAAAGGGGCGCTGAAGCTTTCTTT,CASSQERGAEAFF
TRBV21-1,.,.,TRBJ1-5,TGTGCCAGCAGCAAAGCCAGTGACAGGGGGCTAGGCAATCAGCCCCAGCATTTT,CASSKASDRGLGNQPQHF
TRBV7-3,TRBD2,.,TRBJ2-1,TGTGCCAGCAGCCGGACTAGCGGGAGGGAAGAGCAGTTCTTC,CASSRTSGREEQFF
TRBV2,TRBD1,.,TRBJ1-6,TGTGCCAGCAGTGAACAGGGGCAGGGGGCAAATTCACCCCTCCACTTT,CASSEQGQGANSPLHF
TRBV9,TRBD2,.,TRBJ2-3,TGTGCCAGCAGCGGGGGGACTAGCGGGAGCACAGATACGCAGTATTTT,CASSGGTSGSTDTQYF
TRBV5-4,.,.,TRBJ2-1,TGTGCCAGCAGCTTGGCGGGGTACTACAATGAGCAGTTCTTC,CASSLAGYYNEQFF
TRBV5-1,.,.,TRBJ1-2,TGCGCCAGCAGCCTTGACAGCTATGGCTACACCTTC,CASSLDSYGYTF
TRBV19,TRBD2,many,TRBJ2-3,TGTGCCAGTAGTATGACTAGCGGGGGGCGTTATACGCAGTATTTT,CASSMTSGGRYTQYF
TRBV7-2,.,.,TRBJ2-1,TGTGCCAGCAGCTTAGATCCTGGGGGGGCGCGTGAGCAGTTCTTC,CASSLDPGGAREQFF
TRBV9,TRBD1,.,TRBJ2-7,TGTGCCAGCAGCCTCCGACAGGGGGCGTCCTACGAGCAGTACTTC,CASSLRQGASYEQYF